Below, 26 T cell receptor beta chains from the same sample are listed, as sequenced in a study of blood T cell repertoires in COVID-19. Repertoires were generated with immunoSEQ multiplex PCR, while TCRdb's copy carries only in-frame clones and drops some. This table holds about 460,000 clones, 80% to 90% found once. The sample comprised PBMCs or T cells enriched from blood (not recorded which). These receptors were obtained from a woman aged 60 to 75 who had recovered from COVID-19.

The rearrangement joins TRBV10-2 to TRBJ1-5; D is perhaps TRBD1 (5 bases). Germline assignment: CDR1 WSHSY and CDR2 SAAADI. The CDR3 runs 17 residues. The V end was cut by 6 bases, the J end by 7 bases, with 25 bases between. The DNA of the CDR3 is TGCGCCAGCAGCCCAGGGCACTTGGGGGGGGTAGTACAGCCCCAGCATTTT. This encodes CASSPGHLGGVVQPQHF.

The count of this clone is one. This chain joins TRBV3-1 (or the pseudogene TRBV3-2) and TRBJ2-2; TRBD2 matches 8 bases. The CDR3 runs to 16 residues. The V and J ends lost 3 bases and 4 bases, in that order; junction bases with no gene match: 7. Germline assignment: CDR1 LGHDT and CDR2 YNNKEL (reference sequence). The CDR3 sequence: CASSHTKGTSTGELFF. CDR3 bases: TGTGCCAGCAGCCACACTAAGGGGACTAGCACCGGGGAGCTGTTTTTT.

J is TRBJ1-3 and V is TRBV19; D ambiguous. This CDR3 has 14 amino acids. V lost 7 bases and J lost 2, with 12 bases in between. The germline V gene encodes CDR1 LNHDA and CDR2 SQIVND (reference sequence). In DNA, the CDR3 is TGTGCCAGTACCATCGGGTTCACTGGAAACACCATATATTTT. Protein: CASTIGFTGNTIYF.

In its sample, this clone was seen many times. The rearrangement links TRBV7-2 to TRBJ2-3; the match to TRBD2 covers 12 bases. After removal of 1 base from V and 4 bases from J, the junction contained 3 bases not matched to a gene. CDR1 SGHTA and CDR2 FQGNSA come from the germline V gene. This CDR3 is 16 amino acids long. The CDR3 DNA is TGTGCCAGCAGCTTAGTTCCTAGCGGGGGGGCAGATACGCAGTATTTT. It specifies CASSLVPSGGADTQYF.

The chain recombines TRBV3-1 (or the pseudogene TRBV3-2) with TRBJ1-4; the D gene is possibly TRBD1 (5 bases). CDR1 is LGHDT and CDR2 is YNNKEL in the germline V gene (reference sequence). Trimming stripped 4 bases from V and 8 bases from J, with 17 bases between. This CDR3 region has 15 residues. The CDR3 reads CASSLGTSGREKLFF. CDR3 bases: TGTGCCAGCAGCCTCGGGACTTCCGGGAGGGAAAAACTGTTTTTT.

V usage is TRBV19 and J usage is TRBJ1-1; possibly TRBD1 for D (5 bases). CDR1 and CDR2 from the germline V gene are LNHDA and SQIVND (reference sequence). The CDR3 has 14 residues. V dropped 6 bases and J dropped 1 base, with 12 bases sitting between them. Here the CDR3 reads CASRHLGGNTEAFF. As DNA, the CDR3 is TGTGCCAGTAGACACCTCGGGGGGAACACTGAAGCTTTCTTT.

The chain joins TRBV12-3 or TRBV12-4 to TRBJ1-2; D gene ambiguous. This CDR3 region has 12 residues. Trimming removed 1 base from V and 4 bases from J, with 4 bases in between. CDR3 protein: CASSLGLYGYTF. CDR3 DNA: TGTGCCAGCAGTTTAGGACTCTATGGCTACACCTTC.

The CDR3 DNA reads as TGCGCCAGCACCCCGGACAGGGGCTATGGCTACACCTTC. This gives the protein CASTPDRGYGYTF. This rearrangement joins TRBV5-1 to TRBJ1-2; TRBD1 matches 9 bases. Germline V gene lookup returns CDR1 SGHRS and CDR2 YFSETQ. J was trimmed by 4 bases and V by 6 bases; bases with no gene match: 4. The CDR3 loop spans 13 amino acids.

The CDR3 sequence: CASSPPSQGQGISGNTIYF. DNA of the CDR3: TGTGCCAGCTCACCACCGTCTCAGGGACAGGGGATTTCTGGAAACACCATATATTTT. The J gene is TRBJ1-3, the V gene TRBV18; 10 positions agree with TRBD1. Per the germline V gene, CDR1 is KGHSH and CDR2 is LQKENI. The CDR3 is 19 amino acids. With V trimmed by 0 bases and J by 1 base, 9 bases remained unmatched.

The V gene is TRBV10-3, the J gene TRBJ1-1, with 9 bases matching TRBD1. Per the germline V gene, CDR1 is ENHRY and CDR2 is SYGVKD. The CDR3 has 16 residues. After removal of 0 bases from V and 7 bases from J, the junction contained 9 bases not matched to a gene. In DNA, the CDR3 is TGTGCCATCAGTGAGTCGAGGGACAGGGATGTGCGTGAAGCTTTCTTT. It translates to CAISESRDRDVREAFF.

This rearrangement joins TRBV12-3 or TRBV12-4 to TRBJ2-5; 8 positions agree with TRBD2. Unmatched junction bases numbered 3, after V lost 7 bases and J lost 2 bases. The CDR3 sequence is 13 residues long. The CDR3 loop reads CASTPGGQETQYF. CDR3 nucleotides: TGTGCCAGCACCCCGGGGGGGCAAGAGACCCAGTACTTC.

V and J are TRBV5-4 and TRBJ1-2, with TRBD1 matching 7 bases. J was trimmed by 3 bases and V by 4 bases; bases with no gene match: 6. Germline loops: CDR1 SGHNT, CDR2 YYREEE (reference sequence). The length of the CDR3 is 14 residues. The CDR3 region has the DNA TGTGCCAGCAGCACTGGGACAGCGTACTATGGCTACACCTTC. Amino acids: CASSTGTAYYGYTF.

This chain joins TRBV5-5 and TRBJ1-2; 9 positions match TRBD1. Trimming cost V 4 bases and J 3 bases; bases outside gene matches: 7. The germline gives CDR1 SGHKS, CDR2 YYEKEE (reference sequence). The CDR3 loop spans 15 amino acids. CDR3 protein: CASSVQGAQDYGYTF. CDR3 DNA: TGTGCCAGCAGCGTACAGGGGGCGCAGGACTATGGCTACACCTTC.

CDR3 loop: CASSNRQGGRTEAFF. CDR3 DNA: TGTGCCAGCAGCAACCGACAGGGGGGCCGCACTGAAGCTTTCTTT. The chain carries TRBV11-2 and TRBJ1-1; TRBD1 matches 9 bases. The trim removed 5 bases at V and 4 bases at J, leaving 8 bases unmatched. CDR1 and CDR2 (germline): SGHAT, FQNNGV. This CDR3 spans 15 amino acids.

This clone was seen only once. The rearrangement joins TRBV6-1 to TRBJ2-7, with unresolved D. V gave up 2 bases and J gave up 7 bases, with 9 bases separating them. This CDR3 contains 12 residues. Germline-derived CDR1 and CDR2 are MNHNS and SASEGT. Here the CDR3 reads CASSEPRVEQYV. CDR3 coding DNA: TGTGCCAGCAGTGAACCTCGGGTTGAGCAGTACGTC.

This clone was detected once. The chain is built from TRBV15 and TRBJ1-2; D is ambiguous. Trimming shortened V by 2 bases and J by 4 bases, and 14 bases separated the two germline ends. This CDR3 spans 15 amino acids. Germline CDR1 is LNHNV and CDR2 is YYDKDF (reference sequence). The CDR3 DNA reads as TGTGCCACCAGCAGAATCAGAGAGGACTTCTATGGCTACACCTTC. It yields the protein CATSRIREDFYGYTF.

This sequence joins TRBV7-9 and TRBJ2-1; TRBD2 matches at 10 bases. Germline trimming cut 1 base from V and 7 bases from J; bases unmatched to any gene: 4. The CDR3 is made up of 15 amino acids. Germline loops: CDR1 SEHNR, CDR2 FQNEAQ (reference sequence). Here the CDR3 DNA reads TGTGCCAGCAGCTTAGAAGCGGGGGGGTGGAATGAGCAGTTCTTC. Protein: CASSLEAGGWNEQFF.

The chain recombines TRBV5-4 with TRBJ1-4, with TRBD1 matching 9 bases. The V gene end was trimmed by 3 bases and the J gene end by 8 bases; junction bases not matched to a gene: 11. Germline V CDR1 and CDR2: SGHNT, YYREEE (reference sequence). The CDR3 is 16 amino acids. This CDR3 reads CASSSALTGGREKLFF. DNA for the CDR3: TGTGCCAGCAGCTCAGCCCTTACAGGGGGCCGAGAAAAACTGTTTTTT.

The chain recombines TRBV30 with TRBJ1-2, with D hard to call. The CDR3 is 14 residues long. Germline V gene data show CDR1 as GTSNPN and CDR2 as SVGIG (reference sequence). V was pared by 0 bases and J by 0 bases, with 8 bases between. CDR3 sequence: CAWSVVQTNYGYTF. Here the CDR3 DNA reads TGTGCCTGGAGTGTAGTGCAGACTAACTATGGCTACACCTTC. The full variable domain, its missing parts supplied by reference TRBV30 and TRBJ1-2, is SQTIHQWPATLVQPVGSPLSLECTVEGTSNPNLYWYRQAAGRGLQLLFYSVGIGQISSEVPQNLSASRPQDRQFILSSKKLLLSDSGFYLCAWSVVQTNYGYTFGSGTRLTVV.

This clone was recorded only once. The J gene is TRBJ1-2, the V gene TRBV30; D gene ambiguous. This CDR3 region has 11 residues. Germline V gene sequence: CDR1 GTSNPN, CDR2 SVGIG (reference sequence). This chain's CDR3 is CAAEFFYGYTF. DNA for the CDR3: TGTGCGGCGGAGTTTTTTTATGGCTACACCTTC.

This clone has just a few counts. This chain connects TRBV14 to TRBJ2-3; maybe TRBD2 (5 bases). Germline lookup yields CDR1 SGHDN and CDR2 FVKESK. Trimming left V 5 bases short and J 3 bases short, with 9 bases between. The CDR3 sequence is 13 residues long. The CDR3 DNA sequence: TGTGCCAGCAGCTCCCCGGGGACAGATACGCAGTATTTT. Its protein is CASSSPGTDTQYF. Supplemented by reference TRBV14 and TRBJ2-3, the full variable domain reads EAGVTQFPSHSVIEKGQTVTLRCDPISGHDNLYWYRRVMGKEIKFLLHFVKESKQDESGMPNNRFLAERTGGTYSTLKVQPAELEDSGVYFCASSSPGTDTQYFGPGTRLTVL.

This chain uses TRBV5-1 with TRBJ2-7; tentative D call: TRBD1 (6 bases). The CDR3 extends over 15 amino acids. Trimming shortened V by 5 bases and J by 0 bases, and 15 bases separated the two germline ends. Germline V gene sequence: CDR1 SGHRS, CDR2 YFSETQ. Here the CDR3 reads CASSPIETGSYEQYF. CDR3 in DNA: TGCGCCAGCAGTCCGATCGAGACAGGCTCCTACGAGCAGTACTTC.

The V call is TRBV5-1, the J call TRBJ1-1, with D unclear. Germline CDR1 is SGHRS and CDR2 is YFSETQ. The length of the CDR3 is 13 residues. V lost 3 bases and J 4 bases, leaving 10 bases between the germline ends. In nucleotides, the CDR3 is TGCGCCAGCAGCTCGCGCCGTGGCACTGAAGCTTTCTTT. Translated: CASSSRRGTEAFF.

The V gene is TRBV9, the J gene TRBJ1-1, with D possibly TRBD1 on 6 matching bases. The CDR3 is 18 residues long. Trimming left V 4 bases short and J 2 bases short, with 24 bases between. Germline CDR1 reads SGDLS; CDR2 reads YYNGEE. The CDR3, as DNA: TGTGCCAGCAGCCCGTCGGGGGGGACAAAATTCACCAACACTGAAGCTTTCTTT. This gives the protein CASSPSGGTKFTNTEAFF. Combining the CDR3 with reference TRBV9 and TRBJ1-1 gives the whole variable domain DSGVTQTPKHLITATGQRVTLRCSPRSGDLSVYWYQQSLDQGLQFLIQYYNGEERAKGNILERFSAQQFPDLHSELNLSSLELGDSALYFCASSPSGGTKFTNTEAFFGQGTRLTVV.

The chain recombines TRBV6-5 with TRBJ1-2, with 7 bases matching TRBD1. Germline assignment: CDR1 MNHEY and CDR2 SVGAGI. V was clipped by 7 bases and J by 4 bases; unmatched bases: 9. The CDR3 has 14 residues. CDR3 bases: TGTGCCAGCACCTCATTAGGGGGCTCCTATGGCTACACCTTC. Translating it yields CASTSLGGSYGYTF.

This chain uses TRBV19 with TRBJ1-4; unclear D gene. The CDR3 contains 14 residues. V shed 3 bases and J shed 7 bases, with 12 bases lying between them. Germline CDR1 reads LNHDA; CDR2 reads SQIVND (reference sequence). The CDR3 nucleotides read TGTGCCAGTAGTATCTTAGCGGTCGGTGAAAAACTGTTTTTT. Its translation is CASSILAVGEKLFF. Full variable domain (outside the CDR3, taken from reference TRBV19 and TRBJ1-4): DGGITQSPKYLFRKEGQNVTLSCEQNLNHDAMYWYRQDPGQGLRLIYYSQIVNDFQKGDIAEGYSVSREKKESFPLTVTSAQKNPTAFYLCASSILAVGEKLFFGSGTQLSVL.